These T cell receptor beta chains were read from a single sample in a study of neoadjuvant anti-PD-1 for oral cavity cancer. Data came from immunoSEQ multiplex PCR; TCRdb stores just in-frame clones and leaves some out. The sample records about 7,500 clones, around 75% being singletons. The source material was PBMCs, sampled before nivolumab (anti-PD-1) treatment. The receptors were sampled from a person aged 35 to 85 with oral cavity squamous cell carcinoma. The CDR3 runs from the conserved cysteine through the conserved F or W. The order of the fields is V gene, D gene, J gene, clone size, CDR3 protein, CDR3 DNA. A D gene is named only where the DNA matches it firmly. Expanded clones get a size class; other rows say once, few or many, or leave the size out.

V: TRBV6-5
D: -
J: TRBJ2-3
size: -
CDR3: CASSYGVRGTDTQYF
DNA: TGTGCCAGCAGTTACGGAGTCAGGGGCACAGATACGCAGTATTTT

V: TRBV10-3
D: -
J: TRBJ2-6
size: -
CDR3: CAISESGVSTSGANVLTF
DNA: TGTGCCATCAGTGAGTCGGGGGTTTCTACTTCTGGGGCCAACGTCCTGACTTTC

V: TRBV7-2
D: -
J: TRBJ1-5
size: few
CDR3: CASSPPGDSNQPQHF
DNA: TGTGCCAGCAGCCCTCCGGGGGATAGCAATCAGCCCCAGCATTTT

V: TRBV5-4
D: TRBD2
J: TRBJ2-3
size: -
CDR3: CASRRGGTSTDTQYF
DNA: TGTGCCAGCCGCCGGGGGGGGACTAGCACAGATACGCAGTATTTT

V: TRBV25-1
D: -
J: TRBJ2-7
size: once
CDR3: CATRGDEQYF
DNA: TGTGCCACCAGGGGAGACGAGCAGTACTTC

V: TRBV5-1
D: TRBD1
J: TRBJ2-7
size: -
CDR3: CASSTDRVRYF
DNA: TGCGCCAGCAGCACCGACAGGGTTCGGTACTTC

V: TRBV27
D: -
J: TRBJ1-1
size: -
CDR3: CASSFGRGLNTEAFF
DNA: TGTGCCAGCAGTTTTGGGCGGGGTTTGAACACTGAAGCTTTCTTT

V: TRBV5-5
D: -
J: TRBJ1-1
size: once
CDR3: CASSLAPGNTEAFF
DNA: TGTGCCAGCAGCTTGGCCCCAGGGAACACTGAAGCTTTCTTT

V: TRBV6-1
D: TRBD1
J: TRBJ1-2
size: -
CDR3: CASREQTGGVYGYTF
DNA: TGTGCCAGCAGGGAACAGACAGGGGGCGTCTATGGCTACACCTTC

V: TRBV9
D: -
J: TRBJ2-7
size: few
CDR3: CASSVGRGDLEQYF
DNA: TGTGCCAGCAGCGTGGGCAGGGGCGATCTCGAGCAGTACTTC

V: TRBV7-6
D: TRBD1
J: TRBJ2-5
size: -
CDR3: CASGFPKQGGTEETQYF
DNA: TGTGCCAGCGGGTTCCCCAAACAGGGGGGCACTGAAGAGACCCAGTACTTC

V: TRBV5-1
D: -
J: TRBJ2-7
size: once
CDR3: CASTEGGGTSHEQYF
DNA: TGCGCCAGCACCGAAGGCGGCGGTACCTCCCACGAGCAGTACTTC

V: TRBV7-2
D: -
J: TRBJ2-1
size: few
CDR3: CASSLDFPNEQFF
DNA: TGTGCCAGCAGCTTAGATTTCCCCAATGAGCAGTTCTTC

V: TRBV4-3
D: TRBD2
J: TRBJ2-5
size: -
CDR3: CASSQGAGGARQETQYF
DNA: TGCGCCAGCAGCCAAGGAGCGGGGGGGGCTCGACAAGAGACCCAGTACTTC

V: TRBV7-2
D: -
J: TRBJ2-5
size: -
CDR3: CASSPGLGETQYF
DNA: TGTGCCAGCAGCCCAGGGCTGGGGGAGACCCAGTACTTC

V: TRBV7-2
D: TRBD1
J: TRBJ2-7
size: -
CDR3: CASSPPTGTYEQYF
DNA: TGTGCCAGCAGCCCGCCGACAGGGACCTACGAGCAGTACTTC

V: TRBV15
D: -
J: TRBJ2-7
size: -
CDR3: CATSSGGDSGVYEQYF
DNA: TGTGCCACCAGCAGCGGGGGGGACAGTGGTGTGTACGAGCAGTACTTC

V: TRBV5-1
D: -
J: TRBJ2-5
size: once
CDR3: CASSGTENVGTQYF
DNA: TGCGCCAGCAGCGGCACGGAAAATGTTGGGACCCAGTACTTC

V: TRBV5-6
D: -
J: TRBJ2-7
size: -
CDR3: CASSLAVAGVTYEQYF
DNA: TGTGCCAGCAGCTTGGCTGTAGCAGGGGTGACCTACGAGCAGTACTTC

V: TRBV15
D: TRBD2
J: TRBJ2-3
size: -
CDR3: CATSHVSSGGPTDTQYF
DNA: TGTGCCACCAGCCATGTGAGTAGCGGGGGCCCCACAGATACGCAGTATTTT

V: TRBV10-3
D: -
J: TRBJ1-1
size: -
CDR3: CAISELGNTEAFF
DNA: TGTGCCATCAGTGAGTTAGGGAACACTGAAGCTTTCTTT

V: TRBV5-1
D: -
J: TRBJ1-6
size: -
CDR3: CASSLAEGMFSPLHF
DNA: TGCGCCAGCAGCTTGGCGGAGGGGATGTTTTCACCCCTCCACTTT

V: TRBV5-5
D: -
J: TRBJ2-3
size: -
CDR3: CASSFQATSTDTQYF
DNA: TGTGCCAGCAGCTTCCAGGCAACTAGCACAGATACGCAGTATTTT

V: TRBV4-2
D: -
J: TRBJ2-5
size: -
CDR3: CASSQRSGVPKETQYF
DNA: TGTGCCAGCAGCCAAAGGTCGGGGGTCCCAAAAGAGACCCAGTACTTC

V: TRBV7-9
D: -
J: TRBJ2-7
size: -
CDR3: CASSLTPSSSYEQYF
DNA: TGTGCCAGCAGCTTGACACCTTCGAGCTCCTACGAGCAGTACTTC

V: TRBV19
D: -
J: TRBJ1-2
size: -
CDR3: CASSINGLGGYTF
DNA: TGTGCCAGTAGTATAAACGGATTGGGGGGCTACACCTTC

V: TRBV28
D: TRBD2
J: TRBJ2-1
size: -
CDR3: CASSWKRDPYNEQFF
DNA: TGTGCCAGCAGTTGGAAGCGGGACCCCTACAATGAGCAGTTCTTC

V: TRBV5-8
D: -
J: TRBJ2-2
size: -
CDR3: CASSLWRVSTGELFF
DNA: TGTGCCAGCAGCCTCTGGAGGGTCTCTACCGGGGAGCTGTTTTTT

V: TRBV7-2
D: -
J: TRBJ2-7
size: -
CDR3: CASSRSSYEQYF
DNA: TGTGCCAGCAGCCGAAGCTCCTACGAGCAGTACTTC

V: TRBV9
D: -
J: TRBJ2-7
size: once
CDR3: CASTPGDSYEQYF
DNA: TGTGCCAGCACCCCAGGGGACTCCTACGAGCAGTACTTC

V: TRBV4-1
D: -
J: TRBJ1-1
size: -
CDR3: CASSQDLGWNTEAFF
DNA: TGCGCCAGCAGCCAAGATCTAGGATGGAACACTGAAGCTTTCTTT

V: TRBV10-1
D: -
J: TRBJ2-1
size: -
CDR3: CASSASGTSGGNEQFF
DNA: TGCGCCAGCAGTGCGTCCGGGACTTCAGGGGGCAATGAGCAGTTCTTC

V: TRBV9
D: -
J: TRBJ1-1
size: few
CDR3: CASSRLDQNTEAFF
DNA: TGTGCCAGCAGCCGACTAGACCAGAACACTGAAGCTTTCTTT

V: TRBV19
D: TRBD2
J: TRBJ2-1
size: -
CDR3: CASSIGLAGSDEQFF
DNA: TGTGCCAGTAGTATAGGGCTAGCGGGGAGCGATGAGCAGTTCTTC

V: TRBV9
D: -
J: TRBJ2-3
size: -
CDR3: CASSVAPVADTQYF
DNA: TGTGCCAGCAGCGTAGCTCCGGTTGCCGATACGCAGTATTTT

V: TRBV9
D: TRBD1
J: TRBJ2-3
size: -
CDR3: CASSGTPGQGATDTQYF
DNA: TGTGCCAGCAGCGGAACGCCGGGACAGGGGGCTACAGATACGCAGTATTTT

V: TRBV7-7
D: -
J: TRBJ2-5
size: -
CDR3: CASSVSGFLQETQYF
DNA: TGTGCCAGCAGCGTTTCAGGGTTCCTCCAAGAGACCCAGTACTTC

V: TRBV6-6
D: -
J: TRBJ1-1
size: -
CDR3: CASKGAQNTEAFF
DNA: TGTGCCAGCAAAGGGGCCCAGAACACTGAAGCTTTCTTT

V: TRBV19
D: TRBD2
J: TRBJ2-2
size: -
CDR3: CASSASLAATGELFF
DNA: TGTGCCAGTAGTGCCTCCCTAGCGGCCACCGGGGAGCTGTTTTTT

V: TRBV5-1
D: -
J: TRBJ1-6
size: -
CDR3: CASTRSGIDNSPLHF
DNA: TGCGCCAGCACACGATCCGGGATAGATAATTCACCCCTCCACTTT

V: TRBV27
D: -
J: TRBJ2-2
size: -
CDR3: CASSRNTGELFF
DNA: TGTGCCAGCAGTCGGAACACCGGGGAGCTGTTTTTT

V: TRBV7-9
D: -
J: TRBJ2-3
size: -
CDR3: CASSLGSGVSTDTQYF
DNA: TGTGCCAGCAGCTTAGGGTCAGGGGTCAGCACAGATACGCAGTATTTT

V: TRBV29-1
D: -
J: TRBJ1-1
size: -
CDR3: CSVEVSGNTEAFF
DNA: TGCAGCGTTGAAGTAAGCGGGAACACTGAAGCTTTCTTT

V: TRBV4-1
D: -
J: TRBJ1-4
size: -
CDR3: CASSQGYGTRGEKLFF
DNA: TGCGCCAGCAGCCAGGGCTACGGGACGCGGGGTGAAAAACTGTTTTTT

V: TRBV5-4
D: TRBD1
J: TRBJ1-1
size: -
CDR3: CASSRDRERNTEAFF
DNA: TGTGCCAGCAGCCGGGACAGGGAGAGGAACACTGAAGCTTTCTTT

V: TRBV19
D: -
J: TRBJ1-1
size: few
CDR3: CASTIGVTEAFF
DNA: TGTGCCAGTACAATAGGAGTCACTGAAGCTTTCTTT

V: TRBV7-8
D: TRBD2
J: TRBJ2-1
size: -
CDR3: CASSVRLAGWDEQFF
DNA: TGTGCCAGCAGCGTAAGACTAGCCGGGTGGGATGAGCAGTTCTTC

V: TRBV19
D: TRBD1
J: TRBJ2-5
size: once
CDR3: CASSPGTGGQETQYF
DNA: TGTGCCAGTAGTCCCGGGACAGGGGGCCAAGAGACCCAGTACTTC

V: TRBV11-2
D: TRBD1
J: TRBJ1-4
size: -
CDR3: CASSFGTGMGEKLFF
DNA: TGTGCCAGCAGCTTCGGGACAGGGATGGGTGAAAAACTGTTTTTT

V: TRBV4-1
D: -
J: TRBJ1-2
size: -
CDR3: CASSYRARDGYTF
DNA: TGCGCCAGCAGCTACAGGGCTAGGGATGGCTACACCTTC

V: TRBV15
D: TRBD1
J: TRBJ1-6
size: -
CDR3: CATSRDQGARNSPLHF
DNA: TGTGCCACCAGCAGAGATCAGGGGGCCCGTAATTCACCCCTCCACTTT

V: TRBV4-1
D: TRBD1
J: TRBJ2-2
size: -
CDR3: CASSRSGTGNTGELFF
DNA: TGCGCCAGCAGCCGCTCAGGGACAGGGAACACCGGGGAGCTGTTTTTT

V: TRBV19
D: -
J: TRBJ2-2
size: few
CDR3: CASSIVAGELFF
DNA: TGTGCCAGTAGTATAGTGGCCGGGGAGCTGTTTTTT

V: TRBV7-2
D: TRBD1
J: TRBJ1-3
size: -
CDR3: CASSPTQTGGYGNTIYF
DNA: TGTGCCAGCAGCCCCACCCAGACAGGGGGCTATGGAAACACCATATATTTT

V: TRBV5-1
D: TRBD1
J: TRBJ1-3
size: -
CDR3: CASSLGQAYSGNTIYF
DNA: TGCGCCAGCAGCCTGGGACAGGCCTACTCTGGAAACACCATATATTTT

V: TRBV27
D: TRBD2
J: TRBJ2-7
size: -
CDR3: CASSTGRVYEQYF
DNA: TGTGCCAGCAGTACCGGGAGGGTATACGAGCAGTACTTC

V: TRBV7-8
D: -
J: TRBJ2-2
size: -
CDR3: CASSLAPRAGELFF
DNA: TGTGCCAGCAGCTTAGCGCCGCGGGCCGGGGAGCTGTTTTTT

V: TRBV6-5
D: -
J: TRBJ2-1
size: -
CDR3: CASSGRAYNEQFF
DNA: TGTGCCAGCAGCGGAAGGGCCTACAATGAGCAGTTCTTC